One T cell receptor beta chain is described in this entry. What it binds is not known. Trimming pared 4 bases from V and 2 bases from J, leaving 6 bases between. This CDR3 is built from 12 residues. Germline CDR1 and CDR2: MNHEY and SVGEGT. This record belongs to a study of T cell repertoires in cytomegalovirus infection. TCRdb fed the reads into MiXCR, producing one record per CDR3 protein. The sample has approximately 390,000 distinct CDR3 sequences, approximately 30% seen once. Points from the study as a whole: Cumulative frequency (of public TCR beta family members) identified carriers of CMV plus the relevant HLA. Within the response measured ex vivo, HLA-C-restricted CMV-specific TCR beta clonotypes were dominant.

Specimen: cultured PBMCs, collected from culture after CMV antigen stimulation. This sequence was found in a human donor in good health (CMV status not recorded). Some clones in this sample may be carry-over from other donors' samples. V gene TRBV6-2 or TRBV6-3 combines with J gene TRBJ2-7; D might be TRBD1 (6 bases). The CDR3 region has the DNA TGTGCCAGCAGTTCAGGGGCCTACGAGCAGTACGTC. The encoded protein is CASSSGAYEQYV.